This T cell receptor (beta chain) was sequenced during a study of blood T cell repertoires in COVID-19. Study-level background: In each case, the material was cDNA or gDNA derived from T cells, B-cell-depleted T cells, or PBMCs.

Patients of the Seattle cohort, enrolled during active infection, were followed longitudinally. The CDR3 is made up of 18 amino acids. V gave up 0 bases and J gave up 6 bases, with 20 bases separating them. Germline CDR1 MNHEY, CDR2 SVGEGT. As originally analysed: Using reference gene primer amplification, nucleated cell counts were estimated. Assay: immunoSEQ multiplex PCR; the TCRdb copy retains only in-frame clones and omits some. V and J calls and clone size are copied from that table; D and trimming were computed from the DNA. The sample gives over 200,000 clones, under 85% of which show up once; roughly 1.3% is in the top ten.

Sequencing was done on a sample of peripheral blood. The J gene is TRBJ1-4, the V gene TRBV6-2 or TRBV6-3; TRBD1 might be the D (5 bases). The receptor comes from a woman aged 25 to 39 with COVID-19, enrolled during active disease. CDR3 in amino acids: CASSYSKWEGEVHEKLFF. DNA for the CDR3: TGTGCCAGCAGTTACTCCAAGTGGGAAGGGGAAGTACATGAAAAACTGTTTTTT.